The clone carrying this TCR beta chain was observed a handful of times. The data derive from a study of blood T cell repertoires in COVID-19. The CDR3 is 14 amino acids. Germline V CDR1 and CDR2: KGHSH, LQKENI. TCRdb's table, derived via immunoSEQ multiplex PCR, lists solely in-frame clones and lacks some. The sample carries 280,000 or so clones, 80% to 90% recorded once. The genes are TRBV18 and TRBJ2-7; 12 bases map to TRBD2. The clonotype comes from a woman in her forties or fifties who had recovered from COVID-19. Input material: peripheral blood. The CDR3 loop is CATQPPSGRDEQYF. CDR3 coding DNA: TGTGCTACTCAGCCCCCTAGCGGGAGGGACGAGCAGTACTTC.